This T cell receptor (beta chain) was captured in a study of cytomegalovirus exposure and HLA in healthy donors. PCR used 60 Vbeta primers and 13 Jbeta primers. Assay used: immunoSEQ multiplex PCR; TCRdb lists only in-frame clones, some missing. The sample consists of some 100,000 clones, 77% of them appearing once. Sequenced sample: PBMCs. This receptor was obtained from a man in his forties or fifties in good health and CMV-seropositive.

CDR3: CASSVWEGGSYNEQFF. CDR3 DNA: TGTGCCAGCAGTGTGTGGGAGGGGGGATCCTACAATGAGCAGTTCTTC. The chain is built from TRBV6-1 and TRBJ2-1; TRBD2 might be the D (7 bases). V lost 4 bases and J 1 base, leaving 14 bases between the germline ends. This CDR3 spans 16 amino acids. Per the germline V gene, CDR1 is MNHNS and CDR2 is SASEGT.